Below are 31 T cell receptor beta chains sequenced from a single sample in a study of follicular helper T cells after annual influenza vaccination. Sequenced by immunoSEQ multiplex PCR; TCRdb stores in-frame clones only, minus some. The sample carries 26,000 or so clones, approximately 78% recorded once. The time point is: 2014-2015 season, pre-vaccination. The source material was CXCR5+ CD38- circulating T follicular helper cells from blood, sampled on the day of influenza vaccination. Subset noted: circulating Tfh, non-naive CD4+CXCR5+PD-1+ (ICOS+CD38+ or ICOS-CD38-). The receptors were sampled from an adult who received the influenza vaccine.

The chain couples TRBV4-2 to TRBJ2-1, with D tentatively TRBD2 (6 bases). Trimming removed 1 base at V and 0 bases at J, with 13 bases between. The CDR3 has 17 amino acids. Germline-derived CDR1 and CDR2 are LGHNA and YNFKEQ. This CDR3 reads CASSQGLAPSSYNEQFF. CDR3 in DNA: TGTGCCAGCAGCCAAGGCCTAGCGCCTAGCTCCTACAATGAGCAGTTCTTC.

This clone was detected a few times. This chain joins TRBV5-8 and TRBJ2-2, with 14 bases identical to TRBD2. Trimming removed 4 bases from V and 6 bases from J; junction bases left unmatched: 5. The CDR3 has 16 amino acids. Germline V CDR1 and CDR2: SGHTS, YDEGEE. The CDR3 is CASSQTSGRAPGELFF. The CDR3 DNA sequence: TGTGCCAGCAGCCAGACTAGCGGGAGGGCCCCCGGGGAGCTGTTTTTT.

The gene calls are TRBV30 and TRBJ1-2, with 8 bases identical to TRBD1. The CDR3 is 14 amino acids. The V gene's germline CDR1 is GTSNPN and CDR2 SVGIG (reference sequence). J gave up 5 bases and V 2 bases, and 7 bases lay outside the gene matches. The CDR3 sequence: CAWSSRTGSYGYTF. The CDR3, as DNA: TGTGCCTGGAGTTCCCGGACAGGGTCTTATGGCTACACCTTC.

V usage is TRBV6-1 and J usage is TRBJ1-4, with a possible D match to TRBD1 (6 bases). Germline CDR1 MNHNS, CDR2 SASEGT. CDR3 length: 14 amino acids. The V and J ends lost 7 bases and 8 bases respectively, with 17 bases between them. The CDR3 DNA sequence: TGTGCCAGCAACAGGGAACAGCGTTCAGAAAAACTGTTTTTT. Translation: CASNREQRSEKLFF.

This clone was counted between two and nine times. This chain uses TRBV7-3 with TRBJ1-4; 11 nucleotides match TRBD1. CDR1 SGHTA and CDR2 FQGTGA come from the germline V gene. The CDR3 has 13 amino acids. V lost 5 bases to trimming and J lost 10 bases; unmatched junction nucleotides: 3. CDR3 loop: CASSPGQGGKLFF. CDR3 bases: TGTGCCAGCAGCCCGGGACAGGGGGGAAAACTGTTTTTT.

The chain couples TRBV6-5 to TRBJ2-5, with D possibly matching TRBD1 (6 bases). The V gene's germline CDR1 is MNHEY and CDR2 SVGAGI. This CDR3 contains 13 residues. V lost 5 bases and J lost 3, with 10 bases in between. CDR3 DNA: TGTGCCAGCAGTCCCCCAGGGGAAGAGACCCAGTACTTC. Protein: CASSPPGEETQYF.

The chain employs TRBV7-3 and TRBJ2-3, with D uncertain. This CDR3 has 14 residues. The V end was cut by 2 bases, the J end by 2 bases, with 8 bases between. Germline V gene data show CDR1 as SGHTA and CDR2 as FQGTGA. Written as DNA, the CDR3 is TGTGCCAGCAGCTTAGCGGAAGCCACAGATACGCAGTATTTT. Translated: CASSLAEATDTQYF.

V usage is TRBV30 and J usage is TRBJ2-1, with D hard to call. CDR1 is GTSNPN and CDR2 is SVGIG in the germline V gene (reference sequence). With 3 bases removed from V and 3 bases from J, the gap between germline ends came to 3 bases. CDR3 length: 11 amino acids. The chain's CDR3 is CAWSNYNEQFF. The CDR3 nucleotides read TGTGCCTGGAGCAACTACAATGAGCAGTTCTTC.

The chain is built from TRBV30 and TRBJ1-2; D may be TRBD1 (5 bases). Trimming left V 4 bases short and J 4 bases short, with 10 bases between. CDR1 is GTSNPN and CDR2 is SVGIG in the germline V gene (reference sequence). The CDR3 covers 12 residues. This CDR3 reads CAWTRDGYGYTF. CDR3 bases: TGTGCCTGGACCAGGGATGGCTATGGCTACACCTTC. Based on the CDR3 plus reference TRBV30 and TRBJ1-2, the full variable domain is SQTIHQWPATLVQPVGSPLSLECTVEGTSNPNLYWYRQAAGRGLQLLFYSVGIGQISSEVPQNLSASRPQDRQFILSSKKLLLSDSGFYLCAWTRDGYGYTFGSGTRLTVV.

The chain carries TRBV6-5 and TRBJ1-1; D remains unclear. Trimming removed 5 bases from V and 8 bases from J, with 9 bases in between. The length of the CDR3 is 11 residues. Germline CDR1 reads MNHEY; CDR2 reads SVGAGI. For the CDR3, the DNA is TGTGCCAGCAGTACACCAGGAGAAGCTTTCTTT. Translation gives CASSTPGEAFF.

This sequence joins TRBV7-8 and TRBJ1-6; D gene unclear. V lost 7 bases and J 7 bases, leaving 17 bases between the germline ends. The germline V gene encodes CDR1 SGHVS and CDR2 FQNEAQ. The CDR3 is 15 residues long. The CDR3: CASIPLKGENSPLHF. The CDR3, as DNA: TGTGCCAGCATCCCTTTGAAGGGAGAAAATTCACCCCTCCACTTT.

The chain couples TRBV15 to TRBJ1-5; D remains unclear. V dropped 0 bases and J dropped 2 bases, with 11 bases sitting between them. CDR1 and CDR2 (germline): LNHNV, YYDKDF (reference sequence). The CDR3 is 16 residues long. In nucleotides, the CDR3 is TGTGCCACCAGCAGAGAGGCTCAATCCGGCAATCAGCCCCAGCATTTT. This gives the protein CATSREAQSGNQPQHF.

The J gene is TRBJ2-3, the V gene TRBV4-1; 8 positions agree with TRBD1. The CDR3 has 17 residues. V lost 2 bases and J lost 6; bases outside the gene matches: 13. Germline V lookup: CDR1 MGHRA, CDR2 YSYEKL. The CDR3, as DNA: TGCGCCAGCAGCCAAATAAACAGGGGGAGTTTAGCGGATACGCAGTATTTT. Amino acid sequence: CASSQINRGSLADTQYF.

The rearrangement uses TRBV30 and TRBJ1-5; D not certain. Germline CDR1 reads GTSNPN; CDR2 reads SVGIG (reference sequence). CDR3 length: 12 amino acids. V lost 3 bases and J lost 6, with 9 bases in between. The CDR3 loop is CAWREEGQPQHF. The CDR3 DNA reads as TGTGCCTGGAGGGAGGAGGGTCAGCCCCAGCATTTT. Drawing the rest from reference TRBV30 and TRBJ1-5, the complete variable domain is SQTIHQWPATLVQPVGSPLSLECTVEGTSNPNLYWYRQAAGRGLQLLFYSVGIGQISSEVPQNLSASRPQDRQFILSSKKLLLSDSGFYLCAWREEGQPQHFGDGTRLSIL.

V gene TRBV7-9 combines with J gene TRBJ2-5, with 7 nucleotides matching TRBD1. CDR1 is SEHNR and CDR2 is FQNEAQ in the germline V gene (reference sequence). CDR3 length equals 15 residues. The trim removed 1 base at V and 0 bases at J, leaving 2 bases unmatched. The CDR3 coding sequence is TGTGCCAGCAGCTTAGGGCAGGGGGACCAAGAGACCCAGTACTTC. Translated: CASSLGQGDQETQYF.

The chain has TRBV30 and TRBJ1-3; the D is unclear. V gave up 5 bases and J gave up 0 bases, with 5 bases separating them. In germline, CDR1 is GTSNPN, CDR2 SVGIG (reference sequence). There are 12 residues in the CDR3. DNA for the CDR3: TGTGCCTGGGCCAGCTCTGGAAACACCATATATTTT. The encoded protein is CAWASSGNTIYF.

The chain recombines TRBV5-4 with TRBJ1-2, with 7 bases identical to TRBD1. The CDR3 is made up of 13 amino acids. Per the germline V gene, CDR1 is SGHNT and CDR2 is YYREEE (reference sequence). The trim removed 1 base at V and 6 bases at J, leaving 3 bases unmatched. CDR3 in DNA: TGTGCCAGCAGCTTGCAGGGGGTAAATGGCTACACCTTC. Its protein product is CASSLQGVNGYTF.

This clone is a singleton in its sample. The identical CDR3 is also encoded by other nucleotide sequences in the sample. The rearrangement uses TRBV5-1 and TRBJ1-2; no reliable D call. The CDR3 sequence is 14 residues long. Trimming stripped 4 bases from V and 2 bases from J, with 12 bases between. Germline CDR1 and CDR2: SGHRS and YFSETQ. The CDR3 here is CASSLDSGNYGYTF. The CDR3 bases are TGCGCCAGCAGCCTAGACTCGGGGAACTATGGCTACACCTTC.

The rearrangement joins TRBV20-1 to TRBJ1-5; D is uncertain. In germline, CDR1 is DFQATT, CDR2 SNEGSKA (reference sequence). The CDR3 extends over 10 amino acids. Between the trimmed V and J ends, which lost 4 bases and 5 bases, there was a span of 3 bases. In nucleotides, the CDR3 is TGCAGTGCTACTCATCAGCCCCAGCATTTT. Amino acids: CSATHQPQHF.

The V call is TRBV28, the J call TRBJ2-5; maybe TRBD1 (7 bases). The end of the DNA aligns better with TRBJ2-7, so the J call may be wrong. The length of the CDR3 is 13 residues. CDR1 is MDHEN, CDR2 SYDVKM, per germline. The CDR3 here is CASRRQGGYEQYF. The CDR3 region has the DNA TGTGCCAGCAGGCGCCAGGGGGGCTACGAGCAGTACTTC.

V is TRBV29-1 and J is TRBJ2-4; 7 nucleotides agree with TRBD1. J gave up 1 base and V 7 bases, and 4 bases lay outside the gene matches. The germline V gene has CDR1 SQVTM and CDR2 ANQGSEA. The CDR3 spans 13 residues. The DNA for the CDR3 is TGCAGCGGGGGGACAGCCGCCAAAAACATTCAGTACTTC. This gives the protein CSGGTAAKNIQYF.

The chain couples TRBV29-1 to TRBJ2-2; no clear D gene. V lost 7 bases to trimming and J lost 1 base, with 4 bases between them. The CDR3 is 11 residues long. CDR1 and CDR2 (germline): SQVTM, ANQGSEA. This chain's CDR3 is CSAVNTGELFF. As DNA, the CDR3 is TGCAGCGCAGTGAACACCGGGGAGCTGTTTTTT.

This clone has just a few counts. The chain has TRBV5-1 and TRBJ2-3; D not resolved. Germline V gene lookup returns CDR1 SGHRS and CDR2 YFSETQ. V was cut by 4 bases and J by 2 bases, with 11 bases left in between. The CDR3 is 14 amino acids. The CDR3 here is CASSPQASTDTQYF. Here the CDR3 DNA reads TGCGCCAGCAGCCCTCAGGCCTCCACAGATACGCAGTATTTT.

The J gene is TRBJ1-2, the V gene TRBV4-1; 7 positions match TRBD1. The CDR3 length is 14 residues. CDR1 is MGHRA, CDR2 YSYEKL, per germline. V was clipped by 6 bases and J by 5 bases; unmatched bases: 9. Here the CDR3 DNA reads TGCGCCAGCAGACCTCAGGGGGTTGGATATGGCTACACCTTC. Encoded protein: CASRPQGVGYGYTF.

This clone was seen a few times. CDR3 residues: CASKGYRGSGNQPQHF. Here the CDR3 DNA reads TGTGCCAGTAAAGGCTACAGGGGTAGTGGCAATCAGCCCCAGCATTTT. V and J are TRBV19 and TRBJ1-5, with TRBD1 identical over 7 bases. Germline CDR1 reads LNHDA; CDR2 reads SQIVND (reference sequence). The CDR3 contains 16 residues. The ends lost 7 bases at V and 2 bases at J; junction bases unmatched: 11.

This clone has a single count. This chain uses TRBV5-1 with TRBJ1-4, with TRBD1 identical over 8 bases. Germline values: CDR1 SGHRS, CDR2 YFSETQ. Trimming at V came to 0 bases and at J to 2 bases, leaving 0 bases not matched to a gene. The CDR3 contains 15 residues. The CDR3 loop reads CASSLGDRTNEKLFF. The CDR3 nucleotides read TGCGCCAGCAGCTTGGGGGACAGGACTAATGAAAAACTGTTTTTT.

The chain links TRBV19 to TRBJ2-2, with D uncertain. V was shortened by 6 bases and J by 0 bases, with 11 bases between the two germline ends. From germline, CDR1 is LNHDA and CDR2 SQIVND (reference sequence). The CDR3 runs 15 residues. The CDR3 nucleotides read TGTGCCAGTAGAATCGGCGGCGCGAACACCGGGGAGCTGTTTTTT. Residues: CASRIGGANTGELFF.

The chain joins TRBV5-1 to TRBJ2-7; D is perhaps TRBD2 (6 bases). Germline-derived CDR1 and CDR2 are SGHRS and YFSETQ. The V and J ends lost 2 bases and 7 bases respectively, with 10 bases between them. The CDR3 is made up of 12 amino acids. CDR3 nucleotides: TGCGCCAGCAGCTTACTAGCATCTGAGCAGTACTTC. Protein product: CASSLLASEQYF.

The J gene is TRBJ2-5, the V gene TRBV7-9, with 9 positions matching TRBD1. The CDR3 covers 14 residues. CDR1 and CDR2 (germline): SEHNR, FQNEAQ (reference sequence). With 5 bases clipped from V and 3 bases from J, the junction kept 4 bases outside the gene matches. The CDR3 spells CASSRRTGEETQYF. CDR3 bases: TGTGCCAGCAGCCGGAGGACAGGGGAAGAGACCCAGTACTTC.

The CDR3 nucleotides are TGCGCCAGCAGCTTTAACGGCGGGAGTAGGGATACGCAGTATTTT. It translates to CASSFNGGSRDTQYF. The chain has TRBV5-1 and TRBJ2-3, with 7 bases fitting TRBD2. Germline CDR1 is SGHRS and CDR2 is YFSETQ. Losses at the gene ends were 2 bases for V and 6 bases for J; bases not matched to a gene: 9. This CDR3 is built from 15 residues.

The CDR3 DNA follows: TGTGCCAGCAGAGCCCCGGGTGAAGAGACCCAGTACTTC. It yields the protein CASRAPGEETQYF. This chain connects TRBV7-3 to TRBJ2-5, with D unclear. V lost 6 bases and J 3 bases, leaving 11 bases between the germline ends. There are 13 residues in the CDR3. Germline V gives CDR1 SGHTA, CDR2 FQGTGA.